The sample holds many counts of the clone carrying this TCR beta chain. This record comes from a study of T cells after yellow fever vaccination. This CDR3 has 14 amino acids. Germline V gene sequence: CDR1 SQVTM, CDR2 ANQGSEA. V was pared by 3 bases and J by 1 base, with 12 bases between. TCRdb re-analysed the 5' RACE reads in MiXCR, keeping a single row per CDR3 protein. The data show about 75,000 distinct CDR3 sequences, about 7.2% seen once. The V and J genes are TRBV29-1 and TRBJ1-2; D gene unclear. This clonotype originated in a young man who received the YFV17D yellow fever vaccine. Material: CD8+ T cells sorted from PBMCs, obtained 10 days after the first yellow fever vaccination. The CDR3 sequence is CSVDLAASNYGYTF. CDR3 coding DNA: TGCAGCGTTGATCTGGCCGCCAGTAACTATGGCTACACCTTC.